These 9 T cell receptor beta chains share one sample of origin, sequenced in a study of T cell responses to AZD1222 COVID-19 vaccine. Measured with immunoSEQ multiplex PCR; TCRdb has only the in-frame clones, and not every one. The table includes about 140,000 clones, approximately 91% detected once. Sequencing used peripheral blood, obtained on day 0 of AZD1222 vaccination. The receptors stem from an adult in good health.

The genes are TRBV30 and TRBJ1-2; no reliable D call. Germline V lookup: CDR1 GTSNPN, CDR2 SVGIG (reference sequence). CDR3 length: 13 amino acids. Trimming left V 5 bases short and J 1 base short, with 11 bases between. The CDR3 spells CAWSPWDNYGYTF. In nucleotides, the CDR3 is TGTGCCTGGTCCCCCTGGGATAACTATGGCTACACCTTC. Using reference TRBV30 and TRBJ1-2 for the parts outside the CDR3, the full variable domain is SQTIHQWPATLVQPVGSPLSLECTVEGTSNPNLYWYRQAAGRGLQLLFYSVGIGQISSEVPQNLSASRPQDRQFILSSKKLLLSDSGFYLCAWSPWDNYGYTFGSGTRLTVV.

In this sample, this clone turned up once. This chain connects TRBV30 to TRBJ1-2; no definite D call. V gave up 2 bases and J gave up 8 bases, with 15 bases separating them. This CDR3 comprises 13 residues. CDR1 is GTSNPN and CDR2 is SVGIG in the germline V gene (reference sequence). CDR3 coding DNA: TGTGCCTGGAGTCCCTCTCTTCAAACGGGCTACACCTTC. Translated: CAWSPSLQTGYTF.

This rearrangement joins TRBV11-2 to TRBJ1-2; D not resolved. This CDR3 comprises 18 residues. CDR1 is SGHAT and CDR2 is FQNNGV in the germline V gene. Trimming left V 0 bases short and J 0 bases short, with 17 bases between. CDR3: CASSLDGSGRRTNYGYTF. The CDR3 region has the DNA TGTGCCAGCAGCTTAGACGGGTCGGGCAGGCGCACTAACTATGGCTACACCTTC.

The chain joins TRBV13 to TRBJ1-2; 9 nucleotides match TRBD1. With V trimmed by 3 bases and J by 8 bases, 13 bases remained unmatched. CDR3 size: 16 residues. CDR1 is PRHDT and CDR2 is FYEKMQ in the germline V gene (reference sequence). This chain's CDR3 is CASSLTGQGAMRGYTF. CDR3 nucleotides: TGTGCCAGCAGCTTGACGGGACAGGGAGCAATGCGGGGCTACACCTTC.

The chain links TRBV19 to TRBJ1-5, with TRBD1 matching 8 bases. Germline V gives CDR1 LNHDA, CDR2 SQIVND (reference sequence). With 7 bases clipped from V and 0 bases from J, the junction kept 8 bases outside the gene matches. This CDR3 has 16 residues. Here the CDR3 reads CASTRQGINSNQPQHF. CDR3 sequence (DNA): TGTGCCAGTACCAGACAGGGGATCAATAGCAATCAGCCCCAGCATTTT. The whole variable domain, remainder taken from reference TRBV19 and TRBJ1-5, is DGGITQSPKYLFRKEGQNVTLSCEQNLNHDAMYWYRQDPGQGLRLIYYSQIVNDFQKGDIAEGYSVSREKKESFPLTVTSAQKNPTAFYLCASTRQGINSNQPQHFGDGTRLSIL.

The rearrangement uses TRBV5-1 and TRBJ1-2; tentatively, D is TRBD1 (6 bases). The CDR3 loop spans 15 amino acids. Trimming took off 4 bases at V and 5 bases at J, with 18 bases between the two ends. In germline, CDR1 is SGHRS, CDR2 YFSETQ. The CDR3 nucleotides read TGCGCCAGCAGCAGTGGCGTCGGGGGGCCATATGGCTACACCTTC. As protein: CASSSGVGGPYGYTF.

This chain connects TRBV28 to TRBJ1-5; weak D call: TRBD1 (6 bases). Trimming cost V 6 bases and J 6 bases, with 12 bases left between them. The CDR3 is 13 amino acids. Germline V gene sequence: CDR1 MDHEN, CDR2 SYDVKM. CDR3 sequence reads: CASRPQGFQPQHF. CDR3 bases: TGTGCCAGCAGACCACAGGGATTTCAGCCCCAGCATTTT.

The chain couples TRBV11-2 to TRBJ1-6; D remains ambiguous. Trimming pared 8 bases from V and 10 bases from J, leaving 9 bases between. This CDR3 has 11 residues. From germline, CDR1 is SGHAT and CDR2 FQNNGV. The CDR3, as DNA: TGTGCCAGCGCTGCCATGTCACCCCTCCACTTT. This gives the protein CASAAMSPLHF. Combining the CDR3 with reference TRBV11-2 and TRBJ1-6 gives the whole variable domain EAGVAQSPRYKIIEKRQSVAFWCNPISGHATLYWYQQILGQGPKLLIQFQNNGVVDDSQLPKDRFSAERLKGVDSTLKIQPAKLEDSAVYLCASAAMSPLHFGNGTRLTVT.

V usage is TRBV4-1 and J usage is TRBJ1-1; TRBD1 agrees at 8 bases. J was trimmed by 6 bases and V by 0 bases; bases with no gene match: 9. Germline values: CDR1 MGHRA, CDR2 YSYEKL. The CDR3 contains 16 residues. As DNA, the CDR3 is TGCGCCAGCAGCCAAGATTTTGTCGGGGGACAGGCTGAAGCTTTCTTT. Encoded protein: CASSQDFVGGQAEAFF.